The 24 T cell receptor beta chains reported below all come from one sample, sequenced in a study of cytomegalovirus exposure and HLA in healthy donors. In the PCR, 60 Vbeta and 13 Jbeta primers were used. Profiling relied on immunoSEQ multiplex PCR, and the TCRdb table lists in-frame clones only, not all of them. The repertoire has 170,000 or so clones, about 80% of them found once; the top ten carry 1%. The sequencing sample was made of PBMCs. These receptor sequences come from a woman in her fifties or sixties in good health and CMV-seropositive.

This clone showed up just once. The J gene is TRBJ1-2, the V gene TRBV29-1; 7 bases are shared with TRBD1. The germline V gene encodes CDR1 SQVTM and CDR2 ANQGSEA. The V gene end was trimmed by 8 bases and the J gene end by 3 bases; junction bases not matched to a gene: 24. CDR3 length equals 18 residues. Written as DNA, the CDR3 is TGCAGCACCCCCACTGCCCCTGGGGACAGAGTTTCAGACTATGGCTACACCTTC. This sequence encodes CSTPTAPGDRVSDYGYTF. The whole variable domain, remainder taken from reference TRBV29-1 and TRBJ1-2, is SAVISQKPSRDICQRGTSLTIQCQVDSQVTMMFWYRQQPGQSLTLIATANQGSEATYESGFVIDKFPISRPNLTFSTLTVSNMSPEDSSIYLCSTPTAPGDRVSDYGYTFGSGTRLTVV.

This clone has just a few counts. The V gene is TRBV13, the J gene TRBJ2-7, with 14 bases identical to TRBD2. The CDR3 runs 19 residues. Trimming cost V 5 bases and J 4 bases; bases outside gene matches: 16. Looked up from germline, CDR1 is PRHDT and CDR2 is FYEKMQ (reference sequence). The CDR3 region has the DNA TGTGCCAGCAGCCACCCCGGACTAGCGGGAGGCAGGGGTTTGTACGAGCAGTACTTC. As protein: CASSHPGLAGGRGLYEQYF.

The V call is TRBV7-6, the J call TRBJ1-3, with D tentatively TRBD1 (6 bases). The CDR3 sequence is 14 residues long. Germline CDR1 is SGHVS and CDR2 is FNYEAQ. V lost 4 bases, J lost 2 bases, and 9 bases lay in between. CDR3 coding DNA: TGTGCCAGCAGCTGGGGGGGCACTGGAAACACCATATATTTT. Translated, it gives CASSWGGTGNTIYF. The full variable domain, rest sourced from reference TRBV7-6 and TRBJ1-3, is GAGVSQSPRYKVTKRGQDVALRCDPISGHVSLYWYRQALGQGPEFLTYFNYEAQQDKSGLPNDRFSAERPEGSISTLTIQRTEQRDSAMYRCASSWGGTGNTIYFGEGSWLTVV.

The chain is built from TRBV27 and TRBJ1-2; weak D call: TRBD1 (6 bases). With 3 bases removed from V and 1 base from J, the gap between germline ends came to 9 bases. Germline CDR1 reads MNHEY; CDR2 reads SMNVEV (reference sequence). The CDR3 sequence is 14 residues long. The CDR3: CASSFQGSNYGYTF. CDR3 in DNA: TGTGCCAGCAGTTTCCAGGGGAGTAACTATGGCTACACCTTC.

The chain joins TRBV19 to TRBJ1-2; 9 bases are shared with TRBD1. The CDR3 spans 13 residues. CDR1 is LNHDA, CDR2 SQIVND, per germline (reference sequence). After removal of 7 bases from V and 8 bases from J, the junction contained 8 bases not matched to a gene. The CDR3 protein is CASTSWDRDGYTF. The CDR3 DNA reads as TGTGCCAGTACCTCGTGGGACAGGGACGGCTACACCTTC.

This sequence joins TRBV30 and TRBJ1-4; TRBD1 aligns across 7 bases. This CDR3 is built from 15 residues. In germline, CDR1 is GTSNPN, CDR2 SVGIG (reference sequence). V was clipped by 1 base and J by 0 bases; unmatched bases: 2. CDR3 protein: CAWSAQGATNEKLFF. The CDR3 coding sequence is TGTGCCTGGAGTGCCCAGGGGGCAACTAATGAAAAACTGTTTTTT.

In nucleotides, the CDR3 is TGTGCCAGCAGCTCCCCCTCAGGGGACGAGCAGTACTTC. This sequence encodes CASSSPSGDEQYF. The chain links TRBV7-9 to TRBJ2-7, with D tentatively TRBD1 (6 bases). V lost 4 bases to trimming and J lost 5 bases, with 12 bases between them. The CDR3 covers 13 residues. Per germline, CDR1 SEHNR and CDR2 FQNEAQ (reference sequence).

The chain couples TRBV18 to TRBJ1-5; 9 bases map to TRBD1. Germline CDR1 and CDR2: KGHSH and LQKENI. With 8 bases clipped from V and 4 bases from J, the junction kept 3 bases outside the gene matches. The CDR3 runs to 13 residues. The CDR3 sequence: CASEQGANQPQHF. The CDR3 DNA reads as TGTGCCAGCGAACAGGGGGCTAATCAGCCCCAGCATTTT.

The J gene is TRBJ2-7, the V gene TRBV7-2, with 8 positions matching TRBD2. The V gene end was trimmed by 5 bases and the J gene end by 5 bases; junction bases not matched to a gene: 14. The CDR3 runs to 16 residues. CDR1 is SGHTA, CDR2 FQGNSA, per germline. CDR3 region: CASSARRAGDKDEQYF. CDR3 sequence (DNA): TGTGCCAGCAGCGCCCGGCGAGCGGGAGATAAGGACGAGCAGTACTTC.

CDR3 sequence reads: CASSIDGTGQATEAFF. CDR3 bases: TGTGCCAGTAGTATAGACGGGACAGGGCAAGCCACTGAAGCTTTCTTT. J is TRBJ1-1 and V is TRBV19; 9 bases map to TRBD1. V was pared by 0 bases and J by 4 bases, with 6 bases of the junction left unmatched. This CDR3 comprises 16 residues. The germline V gene encodes CDR1 LNHDA and CDR2 SQIVND (reference sequence).

This clone has only a few counts. The chain carries TRBV10-2 and TRBJ1-6, with 8 positions matching TRBD1. Unmatched junction bases numbered 5, after V lost 3 bases and J lost 10 bases. The germline gives CDR1 WSHSY, CDR2 SAAADI. The CDR3 spans 14 residues. The CDR3, as DNA: TGCGCCAGCAGTGAACAGGGGGTCTTGTCACCCCTCCACTTT. Its protein is CASSEQGVLSPLHF.

This clone was seen once. The CDR3 here is CASSLGGRVEQFF. The CDR3, as DNA: TGTGCCAGCAGCTTGGGCGGGAGGGTCGAGCAGTTCTTC. J is TRBJ2-1 and V is TRBV7-9; the match to TRBD2 covers 9 bases. Trimming cost V 3 bases and J 10 bases; bases outside gene matches: 4. The CDR3 extends over 13 amino acids. CDR1 is SEHNR and CDR2 is FQNEAQ in the germline V gene (reference sequence).

V gene TRBV11-2 combines with J gene TRBJ1-2, with D perhaps matching TRBD1 (6 bases). CDR1 SGHAT and CDR2 FQNNGV come from the germline V gene. Trimming removed 5 bases at V and 4 bases at J, with 14 bases between. The CDR3 has 14 amino acids. DNA of the CDR3: TGTGCCAGCAGCGCCGGCCAGGGGCTCTATGGCTACACCTTC. It encodes CASSAGQGLYGYTF.

This sequence joins TRBV7-8 and TRBJ2-7, with 7 positions matching TRBD2. The J segment lost 7 bases and the V segment lost 5 bases, leaving 11 bases of the junction unmatched. This CDR3 has 14 amino acids. Germline V gene sequence: CDR1 SGHVS, CDR2 FQNEAQ. CDR3 sequence reads: CASSNPGTIREQYF. The CDR3 DNA sequence: TGTGCCAGCAGCAACCCCGGGACTATTCGAGAGCAGTACTTC. Full variable domain (outside the CDR3, taken from reference TRBV7-8 and TRBJ2-7): GAGVSQSPRYKVAKRGQDVALRCDPISGHVSLFWYQQALGQGPEFLTYFQNEAQLDKSGLPSDRFFAERPEGSVSTLKIQRTQQEDSAVYLCASSNPGTIREQYFGPGTRLTVT.

This clone appeared a single time. The chain carries TRBV7-3 and TRBJ1-1, with D tentatively TRBD1 (6 bases). V was shortened by 1 base and J by 4 bases, with 10 bases between the two germline ends. The germline V gene has CDR1 SGHTA and CDR2 FQGTGA. The CDR3 covers 14 residues. This chain's CDR3 is CASSLMGARTEAFF. In DNA form, the CDR3 reads TGTGCCAGCAGCTTAATGGGGGCGCGCACTGAAGCTTTCTTT.

This chain joins TRBV27 and TRBJ2-5, with D tentatively TRBD2 (5 bases). Trimming removed 0 bases from V and 10 bases from J, with 24 bases in between. The CDR3 consists of 17 residues. Germline values: CDR1 MNHEY, CDR2 SMNVEV (reference sequence). CDR3: CASSLSIGYVDMGSQYF. CDR3 bases: TGTGCCAGCAGTTTATCGATCGGATATGTGGATATGGGGAGCCAGTACTTC.

The V gene is TRBV7-9, the J gene TRBJ1-3, with D possibly matching TRBD1 (6 bases). Trimming took 7 bases from V and 0 from J, leaving 16 bases between them. Germline V gene sequence: CDR1 SEHNR, CDR2 FQNEAQ (reference sequence). The length of the CDR3 is 16 residues. The CDR3 DNA sequence: TGTGCCAGCACCCTACAGGGTCCCCCCTCTGGAAACACCATATATTTT. Residues: CASTLQGPPSGNTIYF. The full variable domain, rest sourced from reference TRBV7-9 and TRBJ1-3, is DTGVSQNPRHKITKRGQNVTFRCDPISEHNRLYWYRQTLGQGPEFLTYFQNEAQLEKSRLLSDRFSAERPKGSFSTLEIQRTEQGDSAMYLCASTLQGPPSGNTIYFGEGSWLTVV.

J is TRBJ2-5 and V is TRBV15; perhaps TRBD2 as D (6 bases). Germline lookup yields CDR1 LNHNV and CDR2 YYDKDF (reference sequence). The CDR3 is 14 amino acids. V was clipped by 2 bases and J by 2 bases, with 9 bases between them. CDR3 region: CATSRLRGQETQYF. DNA for the CDR3: TGTGCCACCAGCAGACTTCGGGGGCAAGAGACCCAGTACTTC.

The chain uses TRBV19 and TRBJ1-4; 9 bases are shared with TRBD1. The CDR3 is made up of 16 amino acids. Germline CDR1 is LNHDA and CDR2 is SQIVND (reference sequence). V was clipped by 3 bases and J by 15 bases; unmatched bases: 17. CDR3 protein: CASSMPLRDRDLNLFF. CDR3 bases: TGTGCCAGTAGTATGCCACTCCGGGACAGGGACCTAAATTTGTTTTTT.

The chain has TRBV7-2 and TRBJ1-5, with D unclear. Germline values: CDR1 SGHTA, CDR2 FQGNSA. The length of the CDR3 is 14 residues. V lost 2 bases, J lost 6 bases, and 11 bases lay in between. The CDR3 DNA reads as TGTGCCAGCAGCTTACGGGCCCGGGGTCAGCCCCAGCATTTT. Translated, it gives CASSLRARGQPQHF.

The chain couples TRBV11-2 to TRBJ2-2; D not resolved. CDR3 length: 12 residues. Germline CDR1 SGHAT, CDR2 FQNNGV. V lost 3 bases and J 7 bases, leaving 6 bases between the germline ends. The CDR3 here is CASSFHSGELFF. The CDR3 DNA follows: TGTGCCAGCAGCTTTCACAGCGGGGAGCTGTTTTTT.

V usage is TRBV5-5 and J usage is TRBJ2-2; D is uncertain. From germline, CDR1 is SGHKS and CDR2 YYEKEE (reference sequence). The CDR3 length is 15 residues. Trimming took off 0 bases at V and 1 base at J, with 7 bases between the two ends. This chain's CDR3 is CASSLAQRNTGELFF. CDR3 nucleotides: TGTGCCAGCAGCTTGGCGCAGCGGAACACCGGGGAGCTGTTTTTT.

The chain joins TRBV7-3 to TRBJ2-2, with D maybe TRBD1 (6 bases). CDR3 length equals 17 residues. V dropped 0 bases and J dropped 3 bases, with 14 bases sitting between them. The germline CDR1 and CDR2 sequences are SGHTA and FQGTGA. The CDR3 DNA reads as TGTGCCAGCAGCTTAACGGTTCAGGACAGCTACACCGGGGAGCTGTTTTTT. Translated, it gives CASSLTVQDSYTGELFF.

The rearrangement uses TRBV5-1 and TRBJ1-2, with TRBD1 identical over 12 bases. Trimming took 5 bases from V and 7 from J; bases not matched to a gene: 6. The CDR3 has 14 residues. Germline V gives CDR1 SGHRS, CDR2 YFSETQ. The CDR3 sequence is CASRPGQGASGYTF. Here the CDR3 DNA reads TGCGCCAGCAGACCGGGACAGGGGGCGAGTGGCTACACCTTC.